The 24 T cell receptor beta chains given below trace back to one sample, sequenced in a study of T cell responses to AZD1222 COVID-19 vaccine. Assay: immunoSEQ multiplex PCR; the TCRdb copy retains only in-frame clones and omits some. The sample holds roughly 250,000 clones, roughly 93% seen once. The material sequenced was peripheral blood, taken on day 0 of AZD1222 vaccination. These receptors all stem from an adult in good health.

The chain is built from TRBV11-1 and TRBJ1-3; tentative D call: TRBD1 (5 bases). Trimming left V 8 bases short and J 0 bases short, with 8 bases between. Germline V lookup: CDR1 SGHAT, CDR2 FQDESV (reference sequence). This CDR3 has 13 residues. The chain's CDR3 is CASARDSGNTIYF. The CDR3 region has the DNA TGTGCCAGCGCCAGGGACTCTGGAAACACCATATATTTT.

This chain connects TRBV4-3 to TRBJ2-7, with TRBD1 as a possible D gene (6 bases). V lost 0 bases and J lost 0, with 12 bases in between. Germline CDR1 reads LGHNA; CDR2 reads YSLEER. The CDR3 totals 16 residues. The CDR3 here is CASSQDYRASSYEQYF. The DNA for the CDR3 is TGCGCCAGCAGCCAAGATTACAGGGCCTCCTCCTACGAGCAGTACTTC.

The chain joins TRBV28 to TRBJ2-2; D is unclear. The germline gives CDR1 MDHEN, CDR2 SYDVKM. Trimming took 2 bases from V and 8 from J, leaving 6 bases between them. The CDR3 is made up of 12 amino acids. The CDR3, as DNA: TGTGCCAGCAGTTTACTGAGTGGGGAGCTGTTTTTT. The encoded protein is CASSLLSGELFF.

The V call is TRBV3-1 (or the pseudogene TRBV3-2), the J call TRBJ1-1, with 10 bases that match TRBD1. This CDR3 spans 15 amino acids. Trimming cost V 3 bases and J 5 bases; bases outside gene matches: 6. CDR1 is LGHDT and CDR2 is YNNKEL in the germline V gene (reference sequence). The CDR3 loop reads CASSQPDRGDTEAFF. The CDR3, as DNA: TGTGCCAGCAGCCAGCCGGACAGGGGGGATACTGAAGCTTTCTTT.

The CDR3 bases are TGTGCCAGCTGCCCCGGACAGGGAAGCAATCAGCCCCAGCATTTT. It translates to CASCPGQGSNQPQHF. The rearrangement joins TRBV28 to TRBJ1-5, with TRBD1 matching over 8 bases. The trim removed 8 bases at V and 1 base at J, leaving 7 bases unmatched. CDR1 is MDHEN, CDR2 SYDVKM, per germline. CDR3 length: 15 residues.

This clone was seen once. J is TRBJ1-1 and V is TRBV7-8; the D is unclear. In germline, CDR1 is SGHVS, CDR2 FQNEAQ. The CDR3 is 14 amino acids. Trimming took off 0 bases at V and 5 bases at J, with 10 bases between the two ends. The CDR3 reads CASSLALSGTEAFF. As DNA, the CDR3 is TGTGCCAGCAGCTTAGCGCTGTCGGGAACTGAAGCTTTCTTT. The variable domain in full, completed from reference TRBV7-8 and TRBJ1-1, reads GAGVSQSPRYKVAKRGQDVALRCDPISGHVSLFWYQQALGQGPEFLTYFQNEAQLDKSGLPSDRFFAERPEGSVSTLKIQRTQQEDSAVYLCASSLALSGTEAFFGQGTRLTVV.

Concerning this clone: Additional DNA sequences in this sample encode the identical CDR3. The gene calls are TRBV25-1 and TRBJ1-6; tentatively, D is TRBD1 (6 bases). The germline V gene encodes CDR1 MGHDK and CDR2 SYGVNS. With 6 bases removed from V and 7 bases from J, the gap between germline ends came to 16 bases. The CDR3 totals 15 residues. CDR3 sequence (DNA): TGTGCCAGCAGGGGGGGGGCGGCGATGAATTCACCCCTCCACTTT. Residues: CASRGGAAMNSPLHF. The full variable domain, its missing parts supplied by reference TRBV25-1 and TRBJ1-6, is EADIYQTPRYLVIGTGKKITLECSQTMGHDKMYWYQQDPGMELHLIHYSYGVNSTEKGDLSSESTVSRIRTEHFPLTLESARPSHTSQYLCASRGGAAMNSPLHFGNGTRLTVT.

The chain uses TRBV5-1 and TRBJ1-4, with D uncertain. CDR1 SGHRS and CDR2 YFSETQ come from the germline V gene. The CDR3 contains 13 residues. Between the trimmed V and J ends, which lost 5 bases and 6 bases, there was a span of 11 bases. CDR3 sequence reads: CASRIGVDEKLFF. The DNA for the CDR3 is TGCGCCAGCAGGATCGGGGTTGATGAAAAACTGTTTTTT. Variable domain in full (rest from reference TRBV5-1 and TRBJ1-4): KAGVTQTPRYLIKTRGQQVTLSCSPISGHRSVSWYQQTPGQGLQFLFEYFSETQRNKGNFPGRFSGRQFSNSRSEMNVSTLELGDSALYLCASRIGVDEKLFFGSGTQLSVL.

The table lists this clone with a count of one. The chain couples TRBV7-2 to TRBJ1-1; 7 bases match TRBD1. The germline V gene encodes CDR1 SGHTA and CDR2 FQGNSA. V lost 1 base and J lost 4; bases outside the gene matches: 3. This CDR3 has 14 residues. The CDR3 here is CASSLEGAATEAFF. DNA of the CDR3: TGTGCCAGCAGCTTAGAGGGGGCGGCCACTGAAGCTTTCTTT.

This chain joins TRBV28 and TRBJ2-7, with D unclear. The germline V and J ends were trimmed by 4 bases and 11 bases, with 12 bases remaining between them. CDR1 and CDR2 from the germline V gene are MDHEN and SYDVKM. This CDR3 has 11 amino acids. The CDR3 DNA reads TGTGCCAGCAGTTCCGGACCGATGGAGTACTTC. It yields the protein CASSSGPMEYF.

V is TRBV28 and J is TRBJ2-1, with D unclear. V was clipped by 2 bases and J by 7 bases, with 12 bases between them. The germline V gene has CDR1 MDHEN and CDR2 SYDVKM. The CDR3 is 14 residues long. The CDR3 is CASSLLGSLNEQFF. CDR3 coding DNA: TGTGCCAGCAGTTTACTGGGCAGCCTTAATGAGCAGTTCTTC.

This CDR3 reads CASSRTGPNQPQHF. The CDR3 DNA follows: TGTGCCAGCAGCCGGACAGGGCCGAATCAGCCCCAGCATTTT. V is TRBV28 and J is TRBJ1-5; 8 bases line up with TRBD1. In germline, CDR1 is MDHEN, CDR2 SYDVKM. This CDR3 has 14 amino acids. The trim removed 6 bases at V and 4 bases at J, leaving 5 bases unmatched.

This chain joins TRBV28 and TRBJ2-7, with 7 bases fitting TRBD1. V trimming: 7 bases; J trimming: 3 bases; junction bases outside the gene matches: 6. The germline CDR1 and CDR2 sequences are MDHEN and SYDVKM. CDR3 length: 13 residues. This CDR3 is CASTSAGGYEQYF. The CDR3 DNA is TGTGCCAGCACCTCCGCAGGGGGCTACGAGCAGTACTTC.

This chain joins TRBV6-5 and TRBJ1-2; D is undetermined. The germline CDR1 and CDR2 sequences are MNHEY and SVGAGI. CDR3 length: 14 amino acids. V lost 0 bases and J 6 bases, leaving 11 bases between the germline ends. The CDR3 DNA sequence: TGTGCCAGCAGTTACTCGAGAGGGAGGGATGGCTACACCTTC. Translation gives CASSYSRGRDGYTF.

The chain combines TRBV28 with TRBJ2-3; D might be TRBD2 (7 bases). Germline V gene data show CDR1 as MDHEN and CDR2 as SYDVKM. CDR3 size: 18 residues. V gave up 3 bases and J gave up 5 bases, with 24 bases separating them. CDR3 region: CASSFLGRGGVEGDTQYF. CDR3 bases: TGTGCCAGCAGTTTTTTGGGGAGGGGGGGAGTCGAGGGAGATACGCAGTATTTT.

The chain carries TRBV19 and TRBJ1-5; D unclear. The CDR3 spans 13 residues. V was shortened by 4 bases and J by 3 bases, with 7 bases between the two germline ends. From germline, CDR1 is LNHDA and CDR2 SQIVND (reference sequence). The CDR3 DNA follows: TGTGCCAGTAGTAAAAGGGTCAATCAGCCCCAGCATTTT. Translation gives CASSKRVNQPQHF.

The genes are TRBV28 and TRBJ2-7; 9 positions agree with TRBD2. Trimming cost V 5 bases and J 4 bases; bases outside gene matches: 6. Germline-derived CDR1 and CDR2 are MDHEN and SYDVKM. The CDR3 extends over 14 amino acids. The CDR3 DNA follows: TGTGCCAGCAGTCCACCGACTAGCGGATACGAGCAGTACTTC. Amino acids: CASSPPTSGYEQYF.

There are a few counts of this clone. This chain joins TRBV4-1 and TRBJ1-1, with D maybe TRBD1 (6 bases). This CDR3 has 17 residues. Looked up from germline, CDR1 is MGHRA and CDR2 is YSYEKL. Trimming left V 3 bases short and J 1 base short, with 18 bases between. CDR3 DNA: TGCGCCAGCAGCCACCGCCAGGGGCGGCCCGCGAACACTGAAGCTTTCTTT. This codes for CASSHRQGRPANTEAFF.

The chain recombines TRBV10-3 with TRBJ1-5; the D is unclear. With 4 bases removed from V and 3 bases from J, the gap between germline ends came to 13 bases. Germline assignment: CDR1 ENHRY and CDR2 SYGVKD. The CDR3 contains 15 residues. The CDR3 nucleotides are TGTGCCATCAGTGTGGAGGCGGACTACAATCAGCCCCAGCATTTT. Residues: CAISVEADYNQPQHF.

This chain links TRBV7-2 with TRBJ2-3, with D possibly matching TRBD1 (6 bases). Per germline, CDR1 SGHTA and CDR2 FQGNSA. V was pared by 0 bases and J by 4 bases, with 8 bases between. This CDR3 spans 14 amino acids. The CDR3, as DNA: TGTGCCAGCAGCTTAGCGCAGGGGTCAGATACGCAGTATTTT. This sequence encodes CASSLAQGSDTQYF.

The chain couples TRBV15 to TRBJ1-5; D unclear. Trimming took off 5 bases at V and 0 bases at J, with 11 bases between the two ends. Germline V lookup: CDR1 LNHNV, CDR2 YYDKDF (reference sequence). The CDR3 contains 15 residues. CDR3 bases: TGTGCCACCAGCGTATACACAGATAGCAATCAGCCCCAGCATTTT. Translation: CATSVYTDSNQPQHF.

This chain joins TRBV5-5 and TRBJ1-1; D remains ambiguous. This CDR3 has 14 amino acids. The ends were cut back, 4 bases at V and 3 bases at J, with 13 bases in the middle. Germline V lookup: CDR1 SGHKS, CDR2 YYEKEE (reference sequence). The DNA for the CDR3 is TGTGCCAGCAGCGACACCGTTAGGGACACTGAAGCTTTCTTT. Its translation is CASSDTVRDTEAFF.

The rearrangement joins TRBV2 to TRBJ1-5, with TRBD1 matching over 7 bases. Trimming cost V 8 bases and J 0 bases; bases outside gene matches: 10. CDR1 is SNHLY and CDR2 is FYNNEI in the germline V gene. This CDR3 comprises 16 residues. CDR3 in DNA: TGTGCCAGCCAGGGACAGACAACTTATAGCAATCAGCCCCAGCATTTT. This codes for CASQGQTTYSNQPQHF.

The chain joins TRBV18 to TRBJ2-1; 13 nucleotides agree with TRBD2. CDR1 and CDR2 from the germline V gene are KGHSH and LQKENI. Unmatched junction bases numbered 4, after V lost 0 bases and J lost 8 bases. The CDR3 sequence is 16 residues long. The CDR3 DNA reads as TGTGCCAGCTCACCACCGACTAGCGGGAGGAAGGATGAGCAGTTCTTC. This sequence encodes CASSPPTSGRKDEQFF.